The clone carrying this T cell receptor beta chain was seen just once. Its target is unknown. This entry is derived from a study of shared clonotypes between healthy human individuals. Overall study findings and caveats: On the whole, naive subsets had larger estimated richness than memory subsets had. Read depth was anticipated to influence clonotype sharing among donors.

Naivety among CD8 cells was defined by CD45RO negativity and positive CCR7 selection, thereby excluding terminally differentiated effector memory CD45RA+ cells. Using immunoSEQ multiplex PCR, the repertoire was profiled, and TCRdb retains in-frame clones only, with some absent. The sample includes 1.5 million to 2.5 million clones, roughly 94% of them seen just once. Sequencing was done on a sample of naive CD8+ T cells sorted from blood. The clonotype originates from a man younger than 35 in good health.

The CDR3 nucleotides read TGTGCCAGCAGTGAGTACGGCCCGACCGAAAATCAGCCCCAGCATTTT. Protein: CASSEYGPTENQPQHF. This rearrangement joins TRBV6-1 to TRBJ1-5; D is unclear. Germline-derived CDR1 and CDR2 are MNHNS and SASEGT. The V end lost 3 bases, the J end lost 4 bases, and 16 bases lay between the germline ends. There are 16 residues in the CDR3.